Sequencing of this T cell receptor (beta chain) was carried out in a study of T cells in women clearing cervical HPV infection. Details on this clone: What it recognizes is unknown. The CDR3 extends 3 residues past the end of the read, so its final part is completed from the germline J gene.

Each participant carried one incident cervical HPV16 infection only. Clones were read by immunoSEQ multiplex PCR, and TCRdb kept only the in-frame ones, dropping some. The sample table sets out 20,000 to 30,000 clones. Study-wide results and limits: Richness plus V gene abundances separated cases from controls with AUC roughly 0.88. CIN3+ cases had significantly higher TCR repertoire richness than controls, but evenness did not differ. Unknown T-cell numbers per sample may underlie the richness differences.

The CDR3 runs 14 residues. Germline V gives CDR1 MDHEN, CDR2 SYDVKM. V lost 6 bases, J lost 4 bases, and 7 bases stayed unmatched. Sequences were obtained from blood buffy coat. This clonotype was sampled from a woman aged 18-69 years with a cervical HPV16 infection that either progressed to CIN3+ or cleared (not recorded which). V is TRBV28 and J is TRBJ2-7; 9 nucleotides align to TRBD1. Incomplete CDR3 DNA: TGTGCCAGCAGGCGACAGGGGGGGGAATACGAG. Its translation is CASRRQGGEYE. The complete CDR3 reads CASRRQGGEYEQYF.